Presented here are 13 T cell receptor beta chains from one specimen sequenced in a study of identical twins. A single record per CDR3 protein comes from TCRdb applying MiXCR to the 5' RACE reads. The sample consists of 1.5 million to 2 million distinct CDR3 sequences, about 32% of them appearing once. Sample: cord blood. The receptors come from a newborn girl in good health.

This clonotype came up a few times. The chain combines TRBV27 with TRBJ2-5, with D uncertain. CDR1 MNHEY and CDR2 SMNVEV come from the germline V gene (reference sequence). The CDR3 covers 14 residues. V was pared by 3 bases and J by 5 bases, with 13 bases between. CDR3 amino acids: CASSFWAKRETQYF. CDR3 DNA sequence: TGTGCCAGCAGTTTTTGGGCCAAGAGGGAGACCCAGTACTTC.

In the case of this clonotype: At one boundary the junction diverges from the germline segment, which might be a read error. This chain uses TRBV3-1 with TRBJ2-1, with 8 bases aligning to TRBD1. This CDR3 spans 17 amino acids. Germline values: CDR1 LGHDT, CDR2 YNNKEL (reference sequence). CDR3 in DNA: TGTGCCAGCAGCCGCAGGGCAGGGGGCGGATCCTACAATGAGCACTTCTTC. The encoded protein is CASSRRAGGGSYNEHFF.

CDR3 coding DNA: TGTGCCAGCAGCTTACGTCTCGGGGCTGGCTACACCTTC. Its translation is CASSLRLGAGYTF. The gene calls are TRBV7-8 and TRBJ1-2; weak D call: TRBD1 (5 bases). The CDR3 has 13 amino acids. V was clipped by 2 bases and J by 7 bases, with 11 bases between them. The germline V gene has CDR1 SGHVS and CDR2 FQNEAQ.

The V and J genes are TRBV2 and TRBJ2-5; 12 bases are shared with TRBD2. Per the germline V gene, CDR1 is SNHLY and CDR2 is FYNNEI. Germline trimming cut 4 bases from V and 4 bases from J; bases unmatched to any gene: 4. The CDR3 covers 15 residues. CDR3 region: CASSGGLAGRETQYF. CDR3 DNA sequence: TGTGCCAGCAGTGGAGGACTAGCGGGGAGAGAGACCCAGTACTTC.

The chain couples TRBV20-1 to TRBJ1-5, with D hard to call. The V end was cut by 1 base, the J end by 0 bases, with 16 bases between. Germline lookup yields CDR1 DFQATT and CDR2 SNEGSKA (reference sequence). This CDR3 is built from 17 residues. CDR3 sequence reads: CSARGSGLLFSNQPQHF. The CDR3 DNA follows: TGCAGTGCTAGAGGCTCGGGCCTCCTATTTAGCAATCAGCCCCAGCATTTT.

The chain carries TRBV30 and TRBJ2-1; D is unresolved. The V gene lost 0 bases and the J gene lost 9 bases, with 6 bases spanning the gap. CDR1 is GTSNPN, CDR2 SVGIG, per germline (reference sequence). The CDR3 length is 11 residues. The CDR3 is CAWSVPSEQFF. CDR3 in DNA: TGTGCCTGGAGTGTCCCCTCTGAGCAGTTCTTC.

The chain joins TRBV4-2 to TRBJ2-6, with a possible D match to TRBD2 (5 bases). The CDR3 spans 16 residues. V was cut by 0 bases and J by 2 bases, with 8 bases left in between. Germline V lookup: CDR1 LGHNA, CDR2 YNFKEQ. The CDR3 spells CASSQDSDTGANVLTF. CDR3 nucleotides: TGTGCCAGCAGCCAAGATAGCGACACTGGGGCCAACGTCCTGACTTTC.

Details on this clonotype: A much larger clone sits a single nucleotide away, making a read error possible. The CDR3 bases are TGTGCCAGCAGTGAAGACGGGCATAACAATGAGCAGTACTTC. It translates to CASSEDGHNNEQYF. This chain joins TRBV2 and TRBJ2-5; the D is unclear. CDR1 is SNHLY, CDR2 FYNNEI, per germline. This CDR3 is built from 14 residues. The V gene lost 1 base and the J gene lost 11 bases, with 17 bases spanning the gap. The variable domain in full, completed from reference TRBV2 and TRBJ2-5, reads EPEVTQTPSHQVTQMGQEVILRCVPISNHLYFYWYRQILGQKVEFLVSFYNNEISEKSEIFDDQFSVERPDGSNFTLKIRSTKLEDSAMYFCASSEDGHNNEQYFGPGTRLLVL.

Only a few counts were recorded for this clonotype. The chain combines TRBV3-1 with TRBJ2-3; the D gene is possibly TRBD1 (5 bases). Germline V gene lookup returns CDR1 LGHDT and CDR2 YNNKEL (reference sequence). The CDR3 totals 13 residues. V was pared by 4 bases and J by 10 bases, with 15 bases between. The chain's CDR3 is CASSPSLGLPQYF. The DNA of the CDR3 is TGTGCCAGCAGCCCCTCTTTGGGGCTCCCGCAGTATTTT.

The chain has TRBV20-1 and TRBJ2-1; 10 bases are shared with TRBD1. The V gene's germline CDR1 is DFQATT and CDR2 SNEGSKA (reference sequence). V lost 4 bases, J lost 6 bases, and 6 bases stayed unmatched. This CDR3 spans 14 amino acids. Written as DNA, the CDR3 is TGCAGTGCTACCCCTGGACAGGGGGGCAATGAGCAGTTCTTC. Amino acid sequence: CSATPGQGGNEQFF.

This clonotype appeared a few times. The rearrangement links TRBV3-1 to TRBJ2-1; 8 bases fit TRBD2. This CDR3 region has 20 residues. Germline V gives CDR1 LGHDT, CDR2 YNNKEL (reference sequence). V lost 4 bases and J lost 3; bases outside the gene matches: 20. Written as DNA, the CDR3 is TGTGCCAGCAGCCTAAAGTCCCTTCTCCGAAGCGGGAGACACTACAATGAGCAGTTCTTC. Translation gives CASSLKSLLRSGRHYNEQFF.

This sequence joins TRBV4-1 and TRBJ1-5; TRBD1 is a possible D gene (5 bases). Trimming left V 0 bases short and J 0 bases short, with 9 bases between. The CDR3 runs to 16 residues. The V gene's germline CDR1 is MGHRA and CDR2 YSYEKL. The chain's CDR3 is CASSQEGQPSNQPQHF. In nucleotides, the CDR3 is TGCGCCAGCAGCCAAGAGGGGCAGCCTAGCAATCAGCCCCAGCATTTT.

This clonotype was counted a few times. J is TRBJ1-2 and V is TRBV28, with D possibly being TRBD1 (6 bases). The CDR3 spans 12 residues. Germline CDR1 is MDHEN and CDR2 is SYDVKM. The V gene lost 1 base and the J gene lost 8 bases, with 8 bases spanning the gap. The CDR3 is CASSLSGEGYTF. The CDR3 DNA is TGTGCCAGCAGTTTATCAGGGGAAGGCTACACCTTC.